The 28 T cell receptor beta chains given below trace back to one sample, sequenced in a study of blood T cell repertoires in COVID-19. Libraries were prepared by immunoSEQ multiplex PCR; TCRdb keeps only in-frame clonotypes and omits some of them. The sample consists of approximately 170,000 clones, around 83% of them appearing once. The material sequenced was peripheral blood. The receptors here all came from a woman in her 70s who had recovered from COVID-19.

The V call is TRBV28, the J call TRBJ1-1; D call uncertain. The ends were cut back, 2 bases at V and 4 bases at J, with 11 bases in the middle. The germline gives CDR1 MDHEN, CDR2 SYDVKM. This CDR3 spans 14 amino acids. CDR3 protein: CASSLGARSTEAFF. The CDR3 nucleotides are TGTGCCAGCAGTTTAGGAGCCCGGAGCACTGAAGCTTTCTTT.

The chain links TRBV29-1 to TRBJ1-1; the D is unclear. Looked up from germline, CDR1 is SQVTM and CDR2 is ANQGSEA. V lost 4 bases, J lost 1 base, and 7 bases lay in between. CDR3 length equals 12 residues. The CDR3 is CSVASTNTEAFF. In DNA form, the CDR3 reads TGCAGCGTTGCATCTACGAACACTGAAGCTTTCTTT.

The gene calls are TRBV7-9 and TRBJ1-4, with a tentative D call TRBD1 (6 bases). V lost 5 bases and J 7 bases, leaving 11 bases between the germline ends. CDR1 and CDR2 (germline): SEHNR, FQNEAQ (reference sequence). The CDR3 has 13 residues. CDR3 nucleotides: TGTGCCAGCAGCACCCGGACAGTTGAAAAACTGTTTTTT. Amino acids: CASSTRTVEKLFF.

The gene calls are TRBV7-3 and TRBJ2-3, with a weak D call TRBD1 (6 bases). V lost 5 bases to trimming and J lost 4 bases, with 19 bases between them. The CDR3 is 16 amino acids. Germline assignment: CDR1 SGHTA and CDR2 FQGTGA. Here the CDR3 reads CASSPHPWGPPDTQYF. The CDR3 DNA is TGTGCCAGCAGCCCGCATCCGTGGGGGCCCCCAGATACGCAGTATTTT.

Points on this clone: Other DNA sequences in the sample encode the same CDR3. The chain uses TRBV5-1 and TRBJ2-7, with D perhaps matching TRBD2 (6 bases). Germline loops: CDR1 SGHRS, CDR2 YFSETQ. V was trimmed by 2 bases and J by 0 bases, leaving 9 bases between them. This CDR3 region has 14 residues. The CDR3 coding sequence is TGCGCCAGCAGCTTTGGGGGGAGCTCCTACGAGCAGTACTTC. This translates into CASSFGGSSYEQYF.

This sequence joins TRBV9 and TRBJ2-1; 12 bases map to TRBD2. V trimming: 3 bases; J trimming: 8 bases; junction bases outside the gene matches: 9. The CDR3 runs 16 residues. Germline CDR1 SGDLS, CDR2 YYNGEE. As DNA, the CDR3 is TGTGCCAGCAGCGAGGGGCTAGCGGGAGGGGGTCATGAGCAGTTCTTC. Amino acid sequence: CASSEGLAGGGHEQFF.

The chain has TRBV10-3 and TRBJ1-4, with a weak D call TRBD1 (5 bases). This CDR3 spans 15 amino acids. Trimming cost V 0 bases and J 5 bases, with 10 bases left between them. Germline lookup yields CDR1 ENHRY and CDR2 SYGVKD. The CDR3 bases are TGTGCCATCAGTGAGTCCCCACAGGACAATGAAAAACTGTTTTTT. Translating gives CAISESPQDNEKLFF.

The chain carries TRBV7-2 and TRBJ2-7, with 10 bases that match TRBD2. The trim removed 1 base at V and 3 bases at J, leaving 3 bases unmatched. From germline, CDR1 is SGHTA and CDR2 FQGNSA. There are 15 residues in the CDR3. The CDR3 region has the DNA TGTGCCAGCAGCTTAGGCGCTAGCGGGGGCTACGAGCAGTACTTC. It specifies CASSLGASGGYEQYF.

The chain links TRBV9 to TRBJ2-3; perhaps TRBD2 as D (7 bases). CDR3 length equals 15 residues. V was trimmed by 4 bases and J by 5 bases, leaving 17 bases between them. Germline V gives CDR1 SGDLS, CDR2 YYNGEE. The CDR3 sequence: CASSPGGGAIDTQYF. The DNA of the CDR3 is TGTGCCAGCAGCCCCGGTGGGGGGGCGATAGATACGCAGTATTTT.

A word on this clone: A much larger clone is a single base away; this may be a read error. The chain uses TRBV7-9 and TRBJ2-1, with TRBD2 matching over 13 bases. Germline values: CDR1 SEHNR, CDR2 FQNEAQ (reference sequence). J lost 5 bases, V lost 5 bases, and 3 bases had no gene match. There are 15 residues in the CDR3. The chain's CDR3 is CASSPGLAGHNEQFF. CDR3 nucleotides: TGTGCCAGCAGCCCGGGACTAGCGGGACACAATGAGCAGTTCTTC.

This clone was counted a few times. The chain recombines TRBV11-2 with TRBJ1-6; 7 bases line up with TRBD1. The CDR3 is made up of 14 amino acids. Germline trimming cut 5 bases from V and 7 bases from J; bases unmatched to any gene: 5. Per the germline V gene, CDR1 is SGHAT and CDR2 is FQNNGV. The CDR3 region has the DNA TGTGCCAGCAGCCCCAGGGGGTCCAATTCACCCCTCCACTTT. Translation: CASSPRGSNSPLHF.

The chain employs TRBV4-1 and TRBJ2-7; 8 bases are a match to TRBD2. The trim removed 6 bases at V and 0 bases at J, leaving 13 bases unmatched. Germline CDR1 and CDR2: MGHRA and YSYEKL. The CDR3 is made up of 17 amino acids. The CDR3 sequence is CASSASVPAGDSYEQYF. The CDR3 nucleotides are TGCGCCAGCAGTGCATCGGTTCCAGCGGGGGACTCCTACGAGCAGTACTTC.

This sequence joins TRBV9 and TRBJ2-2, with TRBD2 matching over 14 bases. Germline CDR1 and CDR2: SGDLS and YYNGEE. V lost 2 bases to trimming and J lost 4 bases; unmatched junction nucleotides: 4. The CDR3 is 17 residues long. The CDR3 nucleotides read TGTGCCAGCAGCGTTGGGACTAGCGGGGGTAGCACCGGGGAGCTGTTTTTT. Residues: CASSVGTSGGSTGELFF.

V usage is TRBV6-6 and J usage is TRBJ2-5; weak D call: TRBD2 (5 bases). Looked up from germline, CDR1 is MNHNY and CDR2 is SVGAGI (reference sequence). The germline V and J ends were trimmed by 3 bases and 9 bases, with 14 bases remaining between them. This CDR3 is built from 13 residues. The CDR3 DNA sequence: TGTGCCAGCAGTTATGACCCTAGCCGGGCCCAGTACTTC. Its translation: CASSYDPSRAQYF.

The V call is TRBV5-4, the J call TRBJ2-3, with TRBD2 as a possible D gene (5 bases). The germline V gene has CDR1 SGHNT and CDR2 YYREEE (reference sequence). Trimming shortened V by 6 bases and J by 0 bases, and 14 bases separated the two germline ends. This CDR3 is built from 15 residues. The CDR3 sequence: CASTDGNPSTDTQYF. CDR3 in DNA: TGTGCCAGCACCGACGGGAATCCTAGCACAGATACGCAGTATTTT. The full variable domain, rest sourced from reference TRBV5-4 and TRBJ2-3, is ETGVTQSPTHLIKTRGQQVTLRCSSQSGHNTVSWYQQALGQGPQFIFQYYREEENGRGNFPPRFSGLQFPNYSSELNVNALELDDSALYLCASTDGNPSTDTQYFGPGTRLTVL.

CDR3 nucleotide sequence: TGTGCCAGCAGCCAAGAAGGCGGGAGAGATACGCAGTATTTT. It codes for CASSQEGGRDTQYF. The chain recombines TRBV3-1 (or the pseudogene TRBV3-2) with TRBJ2-3; TRBD2 aligns across 7 bases. Trimming at V came to 0 bases and at J to 5 bases, leaving 2 bases not matched to a gene. CDR3 size: 14 residues. Germline CDR1 is LGHDT and CDR2 is YNNKEL (reference sequence).

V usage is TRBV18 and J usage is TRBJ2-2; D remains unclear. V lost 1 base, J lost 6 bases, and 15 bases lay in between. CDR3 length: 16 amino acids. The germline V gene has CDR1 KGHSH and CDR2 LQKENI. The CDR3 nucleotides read TGTGCCAGCTCACCACGGGCCACAAGGTCGGCCGGGGAGCTGTTTTTT. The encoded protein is CASSPRATRSAGELFF.

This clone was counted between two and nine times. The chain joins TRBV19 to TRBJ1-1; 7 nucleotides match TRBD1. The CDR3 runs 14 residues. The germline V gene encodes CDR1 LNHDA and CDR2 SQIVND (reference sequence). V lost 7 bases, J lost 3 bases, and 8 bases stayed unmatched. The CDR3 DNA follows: TGTGCCAGTACCCCGGGACAGTTCCACACTGAAGCTTTCTTT. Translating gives CASTPGQFHTEAFF. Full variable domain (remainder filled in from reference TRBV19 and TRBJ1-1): DGGITQSPKYLFRKEGQNVTLSCEQNLNHDAMYWYRQDPGQGLRLIYYSQIVNDFQKGDIAEGYSVSREKKESFPLTVTSAQKNPTAFYLCASTPGQFHTEAFFGQGTRLTVV.

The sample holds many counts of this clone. This CDR3 is CATSPRSGIEQYF. The CDR3 bases are TGTGCCACCAGCCCGAGGAGCGGGATCGAGCAGTACTTC. This chain joins TRBV15 and TRBJ2-7; 7 positions agree with TRBD2. With V trimmed by 5 bases and J by 6 bases, 7 bases remained unmatched. This CDR3 comprises 13 residues. Per germline, CDR1 LNHNV and CDR2 YYDKDF (reference sequence).

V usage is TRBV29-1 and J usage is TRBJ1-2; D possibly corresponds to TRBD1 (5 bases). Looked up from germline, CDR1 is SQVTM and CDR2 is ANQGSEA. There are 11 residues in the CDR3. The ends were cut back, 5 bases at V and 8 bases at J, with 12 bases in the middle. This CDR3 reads CSVRWGDGYTF. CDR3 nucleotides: TGCAGCGTTCGCTGGGGGGACGGCTACACCTTC.

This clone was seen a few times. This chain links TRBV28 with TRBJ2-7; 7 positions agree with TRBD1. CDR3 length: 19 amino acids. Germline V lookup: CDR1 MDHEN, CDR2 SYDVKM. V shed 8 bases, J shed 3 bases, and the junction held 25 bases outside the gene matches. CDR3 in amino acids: CASHLGGALQGWVSYEQYF. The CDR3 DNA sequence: TGTGCCAGCCACCTTGGGGGTGCCCTACAGGGGTGGGTTAGCTACGAGCAGTACTTC.

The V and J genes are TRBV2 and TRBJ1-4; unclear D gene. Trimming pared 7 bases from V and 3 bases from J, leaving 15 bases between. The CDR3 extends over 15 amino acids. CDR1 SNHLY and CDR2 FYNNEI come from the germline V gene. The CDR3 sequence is CASTPTGWANEKLFF. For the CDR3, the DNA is TGTGCCAGCACCCCGACGGGTTGGGCTAATGAAAAACTGTTTTTT.

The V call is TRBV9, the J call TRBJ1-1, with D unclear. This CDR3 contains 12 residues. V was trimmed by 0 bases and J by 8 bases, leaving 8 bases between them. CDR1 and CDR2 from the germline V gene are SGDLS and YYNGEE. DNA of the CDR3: TGTGCCAGCAGCGTAGGATTGGGCGAAGCTTTCTTT. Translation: CASSVGLGEAFF.

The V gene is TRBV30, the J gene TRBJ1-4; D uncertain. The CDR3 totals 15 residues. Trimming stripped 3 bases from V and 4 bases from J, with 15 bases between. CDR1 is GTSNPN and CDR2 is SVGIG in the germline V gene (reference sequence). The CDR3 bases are TGTGCCTGGAGCCACCCGAGGGTGGGTAATGAAAAACTGTTTTTT. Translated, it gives CAWSHPRVGNEKLFF.

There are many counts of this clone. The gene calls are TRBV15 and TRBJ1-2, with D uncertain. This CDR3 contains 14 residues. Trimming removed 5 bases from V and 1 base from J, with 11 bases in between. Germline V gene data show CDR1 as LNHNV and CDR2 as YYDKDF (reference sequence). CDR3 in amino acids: CATSPLNNNYGYTF. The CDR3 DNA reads TGTGCCACCAGCCCCCTTAACAATAACTATGGCTACACCTTC.

The CDR3 DNA reads TGTGCCAGCAGCCGGGACAGGGTCGGGTACGAGCAGTACTTC. It specifies CASSRDRVGYEQYF. The rearrangement links TRBV7-3 to TRBJ2-7, with 9 bases fitting TRBD1. The CDR3 has 14 residues. Germline V CDR1 and CDR2: SGHTA, FQGTGA. The trim removed 5 bases at V and 4 bases at J, leaving 6 bases unmatched.

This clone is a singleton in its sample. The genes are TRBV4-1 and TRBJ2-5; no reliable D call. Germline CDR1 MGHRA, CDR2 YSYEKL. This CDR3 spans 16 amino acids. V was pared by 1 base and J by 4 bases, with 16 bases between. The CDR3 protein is CASSQGSLGLRETQYF. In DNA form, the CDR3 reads TGCGCCAGCAGCCAAGGGTCGCTAGGCCTCCGAGAGACCCAGTACTTC.

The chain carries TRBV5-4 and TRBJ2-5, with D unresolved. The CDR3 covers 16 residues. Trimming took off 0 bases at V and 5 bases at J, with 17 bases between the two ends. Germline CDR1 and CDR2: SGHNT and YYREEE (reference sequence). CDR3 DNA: TGTGCCAGCAGCTTGGATGGGTCGCGGAGTGGCGAGACCCAGTACTTC. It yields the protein CASSLDGSRSGETQYF.